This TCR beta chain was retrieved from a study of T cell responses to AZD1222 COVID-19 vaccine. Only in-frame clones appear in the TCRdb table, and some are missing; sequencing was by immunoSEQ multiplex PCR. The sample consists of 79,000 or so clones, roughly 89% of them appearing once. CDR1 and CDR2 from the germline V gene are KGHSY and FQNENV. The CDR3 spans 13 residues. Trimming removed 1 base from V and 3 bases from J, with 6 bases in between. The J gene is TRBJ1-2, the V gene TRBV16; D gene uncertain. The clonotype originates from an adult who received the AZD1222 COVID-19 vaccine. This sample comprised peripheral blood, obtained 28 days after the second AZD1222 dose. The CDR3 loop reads CASSQFADYGYTF. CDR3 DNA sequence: TGTGCCAGCAGCCAATTCGCCGACTATGGCTACACCTTC.